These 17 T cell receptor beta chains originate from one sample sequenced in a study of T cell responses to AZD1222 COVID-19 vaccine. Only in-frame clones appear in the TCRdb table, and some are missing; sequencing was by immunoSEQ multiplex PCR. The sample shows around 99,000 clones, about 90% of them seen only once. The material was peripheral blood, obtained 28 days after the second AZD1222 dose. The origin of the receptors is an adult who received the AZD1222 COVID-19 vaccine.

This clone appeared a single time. CDR3 DNA: TGTGCCAGCAGTCCGCCACTGGTGACGCCTAGCACAGATACGCAGTATTTT. Amino acids: CASSPPLVTPSTDTQYF. The V and J genes are TRBV27 and TRBJ2-3, with D hard to call. Germline loops: CDR1 MNHEY, CDR2 SMNVEV (reference sequence). Deletions cut 5 bases from V and 0 bases from J, with 18 bases between. This CDR3 comprises 17 residues.

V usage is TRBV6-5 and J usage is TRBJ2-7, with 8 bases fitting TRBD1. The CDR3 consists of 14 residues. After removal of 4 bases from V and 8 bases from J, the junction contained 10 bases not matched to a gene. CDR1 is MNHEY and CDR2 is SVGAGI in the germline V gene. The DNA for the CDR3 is TGTGCCAGCAGTTTTGGGACAGGTGTAATTAAGCAGTACTTC. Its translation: CASSFGTGVIKQYF.

Here the CDR3 reads CASSSRQGRNQPQHF. CDR3 DNA sequence: TGTGCCAGCAGTTCAAGACAGGGGCGCAATCAGCCCCAGCATTTT. The chain combines TRBV6-5 with TRBJ1-5; TRBD1 aligns across 8 bases. This CDR3 is built from 15 residues. The V segment lost 4 bases and the J segment 2 bases; nucleotides outside the gene matches: 4. Germline-derived CDR1 and CDR2 are MNHEY and SVGAGI.

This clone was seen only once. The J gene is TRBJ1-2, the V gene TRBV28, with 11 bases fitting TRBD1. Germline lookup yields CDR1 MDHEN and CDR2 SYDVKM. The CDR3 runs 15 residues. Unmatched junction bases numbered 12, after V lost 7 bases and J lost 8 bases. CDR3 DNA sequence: TGTGCCAGCACTAGGACAGGGGGCCAATATGGGGGCTACACCTTC. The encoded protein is CASTRTGGQYGGYTF.

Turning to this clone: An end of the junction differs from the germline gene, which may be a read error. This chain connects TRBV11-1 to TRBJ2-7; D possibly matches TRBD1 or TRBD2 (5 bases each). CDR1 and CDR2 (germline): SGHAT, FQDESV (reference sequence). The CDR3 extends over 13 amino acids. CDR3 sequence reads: CASSVAGAYEQYF. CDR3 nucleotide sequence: TGTGCCAGCAGCGTAGCCGGGGCGTACGAGCAGTACTTC.

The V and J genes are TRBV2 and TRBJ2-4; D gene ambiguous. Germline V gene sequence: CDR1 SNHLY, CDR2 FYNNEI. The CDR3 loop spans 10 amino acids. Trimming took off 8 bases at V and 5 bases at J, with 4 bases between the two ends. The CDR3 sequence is CASGENIQYF. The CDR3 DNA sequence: TGTGCCAGCGGGGAAAACATTCAGTACTTC.

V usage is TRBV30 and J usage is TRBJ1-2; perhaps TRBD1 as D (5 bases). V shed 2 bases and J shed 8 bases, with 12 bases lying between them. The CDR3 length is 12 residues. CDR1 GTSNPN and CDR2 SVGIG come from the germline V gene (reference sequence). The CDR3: CAWSTGVEGYTF. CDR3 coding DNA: TGTGCCTGGAGTACGGGGGTGGAGGGCTACACCTTC.

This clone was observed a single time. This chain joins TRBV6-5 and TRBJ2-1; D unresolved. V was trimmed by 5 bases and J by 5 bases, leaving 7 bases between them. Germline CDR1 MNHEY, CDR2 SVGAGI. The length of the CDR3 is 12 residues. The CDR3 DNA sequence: TGTGCCAGCAGTCGGGCAGACAATGAGCAGTTCTTC. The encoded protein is CASSRADNEQFF.

Written as DNA, the CDR3 is TGTGCCAGCACCCCCGCAGGGGTCCAAGAGACCCAGTACTTC. As protein: CASTPAGVQETQYF. The chain recombines TRBV6-5 with TRBJ2-5; possibly TRBD1 for D (6 bases). V was cut by 7 bases and J by 1 base, with 13 bases left in between. The V gene's germline CDR1 is MNHEY and CDR2 SVGAGI. The CDR3 length is 14 residues.

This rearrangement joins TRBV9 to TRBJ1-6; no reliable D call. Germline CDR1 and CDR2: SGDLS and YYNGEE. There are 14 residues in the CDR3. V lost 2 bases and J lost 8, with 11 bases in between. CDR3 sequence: CASSVMTVDSPLHF. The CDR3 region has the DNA TGTGCCAGCAGCGTCATGACGGTTGATTCACCCCTCCACTTT.

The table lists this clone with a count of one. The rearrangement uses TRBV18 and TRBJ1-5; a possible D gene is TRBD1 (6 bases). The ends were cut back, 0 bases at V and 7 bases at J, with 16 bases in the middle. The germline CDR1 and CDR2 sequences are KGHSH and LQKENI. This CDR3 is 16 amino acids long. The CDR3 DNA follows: TGTGCCAGCTCACCACCGGGGCAGGGGATCCGCCAGCCCCAGCATTTT. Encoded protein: CASSPPGQGIRQPQHF.

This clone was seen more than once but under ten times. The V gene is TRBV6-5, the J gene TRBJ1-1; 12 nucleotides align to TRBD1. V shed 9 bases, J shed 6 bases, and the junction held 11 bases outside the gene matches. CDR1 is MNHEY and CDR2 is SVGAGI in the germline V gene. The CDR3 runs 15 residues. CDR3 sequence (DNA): TGTGCCAGACTAACACCCGGGACAGGGGGCCCTGAAGCTTTCTTT. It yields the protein CARLTPGTGGPEAFF.

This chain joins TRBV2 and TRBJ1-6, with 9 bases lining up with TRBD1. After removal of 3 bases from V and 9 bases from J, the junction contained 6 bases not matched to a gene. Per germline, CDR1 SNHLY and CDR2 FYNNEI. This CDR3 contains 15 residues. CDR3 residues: CASSDEQGASSPLHF. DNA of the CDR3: TGTGCCAGCAGTGATGAACAGGGGGCTTCTTCACCCCTCCACTTT.

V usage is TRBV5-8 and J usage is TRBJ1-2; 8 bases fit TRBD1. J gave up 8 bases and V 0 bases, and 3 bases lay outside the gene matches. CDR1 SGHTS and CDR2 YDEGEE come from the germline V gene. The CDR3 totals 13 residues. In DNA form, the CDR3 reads TGTGCCAGCAGCTTGGTCAGGGGGCACGGCTACACCTTC. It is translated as CASSLVRGHGYTF.

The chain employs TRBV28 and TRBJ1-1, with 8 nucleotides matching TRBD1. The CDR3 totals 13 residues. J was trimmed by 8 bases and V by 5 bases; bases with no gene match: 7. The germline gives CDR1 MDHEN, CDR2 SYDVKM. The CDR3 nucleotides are TGTGCCAGCAGTACATTTCAGGGGGCCGAAGCTTTCTTT. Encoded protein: CASSTFQGAEAFF.

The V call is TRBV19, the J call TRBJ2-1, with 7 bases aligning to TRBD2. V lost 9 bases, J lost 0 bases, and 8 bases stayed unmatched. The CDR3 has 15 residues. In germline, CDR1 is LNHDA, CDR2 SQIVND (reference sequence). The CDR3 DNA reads TGTGCCAGCGCGGGAGAGCGGGCCTCCTACAATGAGCAGTTCTTC. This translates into CASAGERASYNEQFF.

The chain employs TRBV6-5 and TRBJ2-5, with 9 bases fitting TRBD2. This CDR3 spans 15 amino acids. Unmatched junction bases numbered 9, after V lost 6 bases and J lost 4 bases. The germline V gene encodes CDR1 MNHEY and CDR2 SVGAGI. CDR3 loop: CASRSGGMSAETQYF. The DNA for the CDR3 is TGTGCCAGCAGAAGCGGGGGGATGAGTGCAGAGACCCAGTACTTC.